This record concerns one TCR beta chain sequence. No antigen is known for it. The data derive from a study of PD-1 blockade in classical Hodgkin lymphoma. Specified time point: cycle 4 day 1 (C4D1), after less than seven weeks of nivolumab. The patients all showed relapse after autologous stem cell transplantation, while their brentuximab vedotin exposure varied. With 4 bases removed from V and 2 bases from J, the gap between germline ends came to 13 bases. From germline, CDR1 is SGHRS and CDR2 YFSETQ. The CDR3 has 15 amino acids. Produced via immunoSEQ multiplex PCR; TCRdb's table is partial and in-frame only. The sample contains approximately 29,000 clones, around 80% of which appear only once. The study, taken as a whole, reports: While CD8+ TCR diversity did not rise significantly by C4D1, CD4+ TCR diversity did. Prior therapy or disease activity may underlie the repertoire differences, whose causes remain undefined. Patients excluded were those beginning nivolumab under 1 year after ASCT. Healthy donors reportedly exceeded newly diagnosed patients in baseline TCR diversity.

Sample: peripheral blood mononuclear cells (PBMCs), taken before the fourth cycle of nivolumab. The sequence was obtained from a human donor with classical Hodgkin lymphoma. This chain links TRBV5-1 with TRBJ1-3, with D unresolved. CDR3 in amino acids: CASSPSSSTGNTIYF. The CDR3 DNA reads as TGCGCCAGCAGCCCCTCGTCAAGCACTGGAAACACCATATATTTT.